These T cell receptor beta chains were read from a single sample in a study of blood T cell repertoires in COVID-19. Repertoires were generated with immunoSEQ multiplex PCR, while TCRdb's copy carries only in-frame clones and drops some. The sample lists some 310,000 clones; roughly nine tenths were seen once. Sequenced material: peripheral blood. These receptors originate from a woman in her 30s with COVID-19, enrolled during active disease. CDR3s include the opening cysteine and the closing phenylalanine or tryptophan. A D gene is named only where the DNA matches it firmly. Expanded clones get a size class; other rows say once, few or many, or leave the size out.

>13|TRBV6-1|TRBJ1-5|-|-
TGTGCCAGCAGTGACAGGAAAAATCAGCCCCAGCATTTT
CASSDRKNQPQHF
>12|TRBV29-1|TRBJ1-1|-|-
TGCAGCGTTGGCGACAGGAATACTGAAGCTTTCTTT
CSVGDRNTEAFF
>13|TRBV19|TRBJ1-5|-|-
TGTGCCAGTAGTATAGATGGCAATACGGGATTACATTTT
CASSIDGNTGLHF
>14|TRBV2|TRBJ2-1|-|-
TGTGCCAGTTCGGAGGAGAGCTCCTACAATGAGCAGTTCTTC
CASSEESSYNEQFF
>16|TRBV9|TRBJ2-5|few|-
TGTGCCAGCAGCGCAGCCCCGGGAAGGTCGGCGGAGACCCAGTACTTC
CASSAAPGRSAETQYF
>15|TRBV19|TRBJ2-1|-|TRBD1
TGTGCCAGTAGGGGGGACAGATCCTACAATGACGAGCAGTTCTTC
CASRGDRSYNDEQFF
>16|TRBV4-1|TRBJ2-1|-|-
TGCGCCAGCAGCCAAGTCGACTTGATCTCCTACAATGAGCAGTTCTTC
CASSQVDLISYNEQFF
>14|TRBV19|TRBJ2-5|-|-
TGTGCCAGTTTGGGGGGGGGCCTGAGAGAGACCCAGTACTTC
CASLGGGLRETQYF
>16|TRBV2|TRBJ2-1|-|-
TGTGCCAGCAGTGATCCAGGCGCTCGCTCCTACAATGAGCAGTTCTTC
CASSDPGARSYNEQFF
>16|TRBV6-2/TRBV6-3|TRBJ2-7|once|TRBD1
TGTGCCAGCAGCGGAAGGGAAACAGGGGTTCTCAACGAGCAGTACTTC
CASSGRETGVLNEQYF
>13|TRBV6-5|TRBJ2-2|-|-
TGTGCCAGCAGAGGGGACACCACCGGGGAGCTGTTTTTT
CASRGDTTGELFF
>14|TRBV6-6|TRBJ1-2|-|-
TGTGCCAGCAGAGGTGACAGATATAACTATGGCTACACCTTC
CASRGDRYNYGYTF
>14|TRBV9|TRBJ1-5|-|-
TGTGCCAGCAGCGTAGGGGAGGGCGGTCAGCCCCAGCATTTT
CASSVGEGGQPQHF
>15|TRBV5-4|TRBJ2-7|-|TRBD2
TGTGCCAGCAGCCTGGCGCGGGAGGGCCGCAACGAGCAGTACTTC
CASSLAREGRNEQYF
>13|TRBV27|TRBJ2-3|-|-
TGTGCCAGCAGTCCAAGCGGCACAGATACGCAGTATTTT
CASSPSGTDTQYF
>12|TRBV11-2|TRBJ2-1|-|-
TGTGCCAGCAGTGCTACGGGGGTTGAGCAGTTCTTC
CASSATGVEQFF
>13|TRBV28|TRBJ1-5|-|-
TGTGCCACCAAAGGGGCTCTCAATCAGCCCCAGCATTTT
CATKGALNQPQHF
>14|TRBV7-9|TRBJ2-1|-|TRBD2
TGTGCCAGCAGCCCCCGGTTTACTAGCGATGAGCAGTTCTTC
CASSPRFTSDEQFF
>16|TRBV3-1/TRBV3-2|TRBJ2-7|-|TRBD2
TGTGCCAGCAGCCAATTGGGACTAGCGAAGATCAACGAGCAGTACTTC
CASSQLGLAKINEQYF
>13|TRBV30|TRBJ2-7|-|TRBD2
TGTGCCTGGAATTTAAAAGCGGGAACAGAGCAGTACTTC
CAWNLKAGTEQYF
>11|TRBV2|TRBJ2-3|-|-
TGTGCCAGCAGCGTCACAGATACGCAGTATTTT
CASSVTDTQYF
>14|TRBV28|TRBJ1-4|-|TRBD1
TGTGCCAGCAGTCCGCAGGGGGTTAATGAAAAACTGTTTTTT
CASSPQGVNEKLFF
>14|TRBV7-9|TRBJ2-1|once|TRBD1
TGTGCCAGCAGCGTTCGGGACAGGGAAGGTGAGCAGTTCTTC
CASSVRDREGEQFF
>15|TRBV27|TRBJ2-1|-|TRBD1
TGTGCCAGCAGTTTTTTGGGGACAGGATACAATGAGCAGTTCTTC
CASSFLGTGYNEQFF
>15|TRBV5-1|TRBJ2-5|-|TRBD1
TGCGCCAGCAGCGTTGGGACAGGGGAGAGGGAGACCCAGTACTTC
CASSVGTGERETQYF
>13|TRBV7-7|TRBJ2-1|-|-
TGTGCCAGCAGCTTATCAGGGAACAATGAGCAGTTCTTC
CASSLSGNNEQFF
>17|TRBV5-1|TRBJ2-7|once|TRBD1
TGCGCCAGCAGCGACCGGGAAGGGGGCGCTAGCTCCTACGAGCAGTACTTC
CASSDREGGASSYEQYF
>13|TRBV2|TRBJ1-1|few|-
TGTGCCAGCAGTGGGCATTTGAACACTGAAGCTTTCTTT
CASSGHLNTEAFF
>15|TRBV5-6|TRBJ1-5|-|TRBD1
TGTGCCAGCAGCTTTGGGACAGGGGGTAATCAGCCCCAGCATTTT
CASSFGTGGNQPQHF
>16|TRBV29-1|TRBJ1-2|-|TRBD1
TGCAGCGTAATCGATCGAATACAGGGGGTGGGCTATGGCTACACCTTC
CSVIDRIQGVGYGYTF
>15|TRBV19|TRBJ1-5|-|-
TGTGCCAGTAGTATAGGGACAGCTAGCAATCAGCCCCAGCATTTT
CASSIGTASNQPQHF
>15|TRBV28|TRBJ2-7|-|TRBD1
TGTGCCAGCAGTTTCGGCGGGACAGGGACCTACGAGCAGTACTTC
CASSFGGTGTYEQYF
>15|TRBV4-1|TRBJ2-1|-|-
TGCGCCAGCAGCCAAGGAGCGGGTGTATACAATGAGCAGTTCTTC
CASSQGAGVYNEQFF